The sequence of this T cell receptor (beta chain) was determined in a study of blood T cell repertoires in COVID-19. Germline assignment: CDR1 SQVTM and CDR2 ANQGSEA. The ends were cut back, 5 bases at V and 3 bases at J, with 4 bases in the middle. The CDR3 consists of 10 residues. Libraries were prepared by immunoSEQ multiplex PCR; TCRdb keeps only in-frame clonotypes and omits some of them. The table has 360,000 or so clones, more than 85% seen once; the top ten hold around 3%. Sequenced input: PBMCs or T cells enriched from blood (not recorded which). J is TRBJ2-5 and V is TRBV29-1; D unclear. This clonotype originated in a woman aged 25-40 years who had recovered from COVID-19. The CDR3 protein is CSVTKETQYF. For the CDR3, the DNA is TGCAGCGTTACAAAAGAGACCCAGTACTTC.